The clone carrying this T cell receptor (beta chain) was observed once. Its cognate antigen is unknown. This entry belongs to a study of T cell responses to AZD1222 COVID-19 vaccine. General observations from the study: Females made up more of the donors, who were largely white British, and clonal diversity may have come out too low. Repertoire collection took place solely once the T cell response had peaked. Spike-specific TCR repertoires showed rising breadth and depth after two AZD1222 doses.

Assay: immunoSEQ multiplex PCR; the TCRdb copy retains only in-frame clones and omits some. The data contain more than 100,000 clones, around nine tenths of them seen just once; the ten biggest clones take up 20% to 25%. Sequencing used peripheral blood, obtained on day 0 of AZD1222 vaccination. The sequence was obtained from an adult in good health.

CDR3 region: CASSPDSTNEKLFF. CDR3 in DNA: TGCGCCAGCAGCCCGGACTCAACTAATGAAAAACTGTTTTTT. V is TRBV5-1 and J is TRBJ1-4; D gene unclear. V lost 4 bases to trimming and J lost 0 bases, with 7 bases between them. Germline CDR1 is SGHRS and CDR2 is YFSETQ. The CDR3 runs 14 residues.